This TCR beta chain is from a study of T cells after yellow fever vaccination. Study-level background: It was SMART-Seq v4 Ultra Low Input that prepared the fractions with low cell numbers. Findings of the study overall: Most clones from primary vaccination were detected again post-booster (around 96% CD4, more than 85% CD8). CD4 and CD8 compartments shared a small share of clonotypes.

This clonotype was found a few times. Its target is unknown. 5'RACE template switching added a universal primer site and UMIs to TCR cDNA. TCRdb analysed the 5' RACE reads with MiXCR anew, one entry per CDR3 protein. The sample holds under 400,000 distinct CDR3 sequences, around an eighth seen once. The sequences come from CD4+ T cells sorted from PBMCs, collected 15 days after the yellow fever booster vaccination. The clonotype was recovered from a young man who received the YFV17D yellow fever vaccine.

The CDR3 region is CASSFSTLDTQYF. CDR3 DNA: TGTGCCAGCAGCTTCTCTACCCTGGATACGCAGTATTTT. The V gene is TRBV7-7, the J gene TRBJ2-3; D unclear. This CDR3 contains 13 residues. Germline V CDR1 and CDR2: SSHAT, FNYEAQ (reference sequence). Trimming took 3 bases from V and 6 from J, leaving 10 bases between them.